The sequence of this T cell receptor beta chain was determined in a study of blood T cell repertoires in COVID-19. The J segment lost 5 bases and the V segment lost 2 bases, leaving 10 bases of the junction unmatched. The CDR3 contains 19 residues. Germline CDR1 is SGHTA and CDR2 is FQGTGA. The assay was immunoSEQ multiplex PCR, and TCRdb's table has in-frame clones only and misses some. The sample records 150,000 to 200,000 clones, 65% to 90% being singletons. The sample taken for sequencing was peripheral blood. The rearrangement uses TRBV7-3 and TRBJ2-1; 15 nucleotides agree with TRBD2. This TCR was recovered from a man between 60 and 75 years old with acute or convalescent COVID-19. CDR3 DNA sequence: TGTGCCAGCAGCTTATTCGGGACTAGCGGGAGGTTACGGGACAATGAGCAGTTCTTC. Protein sequence: CASSLFGTSGRLRDNEQFF.